This T cell receptor (beta chain) was captured by sequencing in a study of blood T cell repertoires in COVID-19 (dated by TCRdb to about 2020). Study-wide context: Samples from collaborators originated in the United States, Italy and Spain and spanned both the acute and convalescent phases of COVID-19. The prospective study material was composed of cDNA or gDNA derived from T cells, B-cell-depleted T cells, or PBMCs. Subjects who had been exposed to COVID-19, were actively infected with it, or had recovered from it provided the deeply sampled blood TCRbeta repertoires that made up the dataset. A freely available public database, intended as a resource for researchers studying the immune response to SARS-CoV-2, is where the repertoires were released. The samples were drawn from two sources: the first 160 participants of the ongoing ImmuneRACE study, and 1,200 or so subjects contributed by 6 global collaborators. The sample metadata nearly always contained a de-identified subject ID, COVID-19 status, age in years and sex. Where available, HLA class I and class II types were obtained from metadata supplied by the sample provider rather than from assay-based typing.

A remark on this clone: It lacks a known antigen. No much larger clone exists at a distance of one base, and base qualities are not known.

Overall study outcomes, separate from this receptor: The quantity of clinical and demographic metadata differed by source and by participant and was supplied without curation.

CDR1 and CDR2 are read off the germline V gene (reference sequence) as DFQATT and SNEGSKA. The CDR3 holds 15 amino acids from the cysteine to the phenylalanine. CDR3 DNA is the only sequence kept; it has 45 bases, read in frame from the first base. Unmatched junction bases come to 7, with V trimmed by 3 bases and J by 7 bases. The immunoSEQ Assay, a bias-controlled multiplex PCR, was used to amplify TCRbeta CDR3 regions from genomic DNA. Regarding the original processing steps: Nucleated cell counts per sample were estimated from amplification of reference gene primers within the assay. To quantify the absolute abundance of each unique TCRbeta CDR3 rearrangement, sequence reads were collapsed and filtered. Productive Simpson clonality was computed per sample as the square root of Simpson's diversity index over productive rearrangements. TCRdb took this table from immuneACCESS and kept in-frame rearrangements with V and J called. Such tables lack part of the clones; where checked against another copy, unresolved V genes explain under half of the gap, and the rest is unexplained. That table supplies the V and J calls and clone size; D and trimming were determined from the DNA. The sample yields about 87,000 clones; around nine tenths were counted once. The ten largest clones represent 5.1% of the sample.

Whole blood was collected in K2EDTA tubes by collaborating institutions according to the institutions' own protocols. Collaborator samples were shipped for TCRbeta analysis as frozen whole blood, isolated PBMCs, or DNA extracted from either sample type. The sequenced sample was peripheral blood. The TCR originated in a man in his forties with acute or convalescent COVID-19. The chain uses TRBV20-1 and TRBJ2-1; 12 nucleotides in the junction match TRBD2. This receptor has the CDR3 CSASGGLAGRNEQFF. The nucleotide sequence is given as TGCAGTGCTAGTGGAGGACTAGCGGGAAGGAATGAGCAGTTCTTC.